By share, the clone carrying this T cell receptor beta chain counts as medium-sized (0.01 to 0.1%). Its antigen remains unidentified. Described time point: sample taken at primary tumor resection. The authors sequenced whole RNA from tumor, nontumor lung or frozen PBMC without sorting. The entry originates in a study of spatial heterogeneity in lung cancer. One entry per CDR3 protein results from TCRdb running MiXCR on the 5' RACE reads. In the table there are several thousand distinct CDR3 sequences, roughly 6% of which are singletons. V dropped 5 bases and J dropped 3; count of bases not matched to a gene: 8. CDR3 size: 16 residues. Germline CDR1 MDHEN, CDR2 SYDVKM. Study conclusions and caveats: Coverage estimated for tumor T cells reached about 7% for alpha chains and about 13% for beta chains. Expanded intratumoral alpha and beta TCR counts tracked tumor mutation counts. Expanded TCRs classified as ubiquitous or regional were counted, and these counts tracked ubiquitous and regional nonsynonymous mutations, respectively.

This specimen was lung tumor tissue, taken at surgery. This sequence originates from a male donor with early-stage non-small cell lung cancer. The rearrangement joins TRBV28 to TRBJ1-2, with 11 bases that match TRBD1. The CDR3 DNA reads TGTGCCAGCAGTCGGGGACAGGGGGTTCGTGACTATGGCTACACCTTC. Residues: CASSRGQGVRDYGYTF.